The source of this T cell receptor (beta chain) is a study of blood T cell repertoires in COVID-19. Original methodology: For nucleated cells, counts were estimated from reference gene primer amplification. The repertoire was sequenced with immunoSEQ multiplex PCR; TCRdb's copy has only in-frame clones and lacks some. V and J calls plus clone size are reproduced from that table; the DNA served to infer D and trimming. In the table there are under 500,000 clones, about 85% of which are singletons. Individuals aged 18 to 89 years were recruited from approximately 24 US areas. Allocation to cohorts depended on clinical history reported by the participants. Source material: PBMCs or T cells enriched from blood (not recorded which). The origin of this receptor is a woman between 18 and 30 years old with acute COVID-19.

The CDR3 region has the DNA TGTGCCTGGAGACCAGACAGGGTGTGGGAGCAGTACTTC. Protein: CAWRPDRVWEQYF. The chain employs TRBV30 and TRBJ2-7; TRBD1 matches 7 bases. Looked up from germline, CDR1 is GTSNPN and CDR2 is SVGIG (reference sequence). Unmatched junction bases numbered 9, after V lost 3 bases and J lost 7 bases. CDR3 length: 13 amino acids.